This TCR beta chain was captured by sequencing in a study of CD8+CD57+ T cells in acquired aplastic anemia. This clonotype has at least ten counts. The TCR beta profiling, which covered VDJ combination and CDR3 sequence, was carried out using genomic DNA as the template. TCRdb analysed the reads with MiXCR anew, one entry per CDR3 protein. This table has 40,000 to 45,000 distinct CDR3 sequences, 65% to 70% appearing once. The receptor comes from a human donor in good health, serving as a control. The sequenced material came from sorted CD4+, CD8+, or CD8+CD57+ T cells (not recorded which) from PBMCs.

The CDR3 sequence is CASSQGTGGAYEQYF. CDR3 DNA: TGCGCCAGCAGCCAGGGGACAGGGGGGGCCTACGAGCAGTACTTC. The chain recombines TRBV4-3 with TRBJ2-7; TRBD1 agrees at 11 bases. Looked up from germline, CDR1 is LGHNA and CDR2 is YSLEER. The CDR3 sequence is 15 residues long. V trimming: 3 bases; J trimming: 2 bases; junction bases outside the gene matches: 3.